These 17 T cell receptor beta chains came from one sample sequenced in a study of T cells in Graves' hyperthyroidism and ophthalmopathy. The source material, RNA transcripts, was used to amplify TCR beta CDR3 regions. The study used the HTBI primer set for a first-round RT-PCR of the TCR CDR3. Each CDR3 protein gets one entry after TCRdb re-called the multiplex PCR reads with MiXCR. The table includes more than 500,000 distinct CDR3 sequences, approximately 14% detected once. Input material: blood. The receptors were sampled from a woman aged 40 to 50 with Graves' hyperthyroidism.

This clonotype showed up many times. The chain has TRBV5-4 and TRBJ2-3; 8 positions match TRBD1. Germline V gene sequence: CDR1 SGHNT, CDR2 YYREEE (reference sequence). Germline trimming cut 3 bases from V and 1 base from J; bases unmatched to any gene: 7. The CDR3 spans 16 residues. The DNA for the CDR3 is TGTGCCAGCAGCTCGCTGACAGGGGTCCGCACAGATACGCAGTATTTT. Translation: CASSSLTGVRTDTQYF.

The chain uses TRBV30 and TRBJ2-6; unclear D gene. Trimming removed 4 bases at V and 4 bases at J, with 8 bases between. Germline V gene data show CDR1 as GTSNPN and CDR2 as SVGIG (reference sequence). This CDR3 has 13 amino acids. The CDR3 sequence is CAWTYSGANVLTF. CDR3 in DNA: TGTGCCTGGACCTACTCCGGGGCCAACGTCCTGACTTTC.

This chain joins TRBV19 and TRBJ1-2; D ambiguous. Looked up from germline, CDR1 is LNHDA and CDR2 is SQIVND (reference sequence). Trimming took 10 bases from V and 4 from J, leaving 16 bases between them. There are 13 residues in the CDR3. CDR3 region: CATSSVDRYGYTF. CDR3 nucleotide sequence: TGTGCCACATCTTCAGTGGATCGCTATGGCTACACCTTC.

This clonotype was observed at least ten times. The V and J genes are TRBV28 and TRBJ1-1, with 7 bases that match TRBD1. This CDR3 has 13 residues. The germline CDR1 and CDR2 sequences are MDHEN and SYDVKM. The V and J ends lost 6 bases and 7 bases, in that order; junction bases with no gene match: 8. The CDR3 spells CASRDPQGFEAFF. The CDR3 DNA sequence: TGTGCCAGCAGGGACCCACAGGGGTTTGAAGCTTTCTTT.

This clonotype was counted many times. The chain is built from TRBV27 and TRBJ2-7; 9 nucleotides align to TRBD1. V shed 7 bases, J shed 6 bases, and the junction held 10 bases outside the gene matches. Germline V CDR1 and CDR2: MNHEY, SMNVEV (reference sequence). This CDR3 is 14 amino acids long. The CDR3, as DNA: TGTGCCAGCATTGGGGACAGGGTTGGGGGCGAGCAGTACTTC. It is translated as CASIGDRVGGEQYF.

CDR3 coding DNA: TGTGCCAGCAGCCAACGACAGGGAAGGAGCGAGCAGTACTTC. Its translation: CASSQRQGRSEQYF. V and J are TRBV12-3 or TRBV12-4 and TRBJ2-7; 7 bases match TRBD1. Trimming took 6 bases from V and 6 from J; bases not matched to a gene: 11. The CDR3 covers 14 residues.

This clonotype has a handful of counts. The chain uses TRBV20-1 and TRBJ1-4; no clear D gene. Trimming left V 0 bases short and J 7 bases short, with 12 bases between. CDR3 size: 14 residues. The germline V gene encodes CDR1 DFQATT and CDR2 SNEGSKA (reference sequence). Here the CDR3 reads CSARDRLGGEKLFF. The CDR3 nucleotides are TGCAGTGCTAGAGATCGCTTGGGCGGTGAAAAACTGTTTTTT.

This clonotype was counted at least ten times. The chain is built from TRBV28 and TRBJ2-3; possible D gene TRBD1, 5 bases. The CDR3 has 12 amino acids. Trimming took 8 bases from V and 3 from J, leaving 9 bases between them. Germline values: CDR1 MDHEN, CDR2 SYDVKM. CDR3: CASCQGTDTQYF. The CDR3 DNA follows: TGTGCCAGCTGCCAGGGAACAGATACGCAGTATTTT.

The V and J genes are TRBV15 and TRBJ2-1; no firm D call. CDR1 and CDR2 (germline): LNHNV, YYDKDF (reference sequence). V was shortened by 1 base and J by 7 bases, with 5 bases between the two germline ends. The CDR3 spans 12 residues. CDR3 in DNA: TGTGCCACCAGCAGAGGAGATAATGAGCAGTTCTTC. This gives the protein CATSRGDNEQFF.

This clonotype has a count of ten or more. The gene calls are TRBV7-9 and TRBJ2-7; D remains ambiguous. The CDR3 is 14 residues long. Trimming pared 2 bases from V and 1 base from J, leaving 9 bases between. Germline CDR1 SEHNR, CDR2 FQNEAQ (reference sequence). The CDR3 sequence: CASSLTDASYEQYF. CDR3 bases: TGTGCCAGCAGCTTAACGGACGCGTCCTACGAGCAGTACTTC.

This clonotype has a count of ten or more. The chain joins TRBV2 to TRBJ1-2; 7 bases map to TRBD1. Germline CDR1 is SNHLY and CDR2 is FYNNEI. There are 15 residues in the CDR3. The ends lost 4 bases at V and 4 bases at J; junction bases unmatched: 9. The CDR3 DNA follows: TGTGCCAGCAGTGCCCAGGGACAGACAATCTATGGCTACACCTTC. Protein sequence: CASSAQGQTIYGYTF.

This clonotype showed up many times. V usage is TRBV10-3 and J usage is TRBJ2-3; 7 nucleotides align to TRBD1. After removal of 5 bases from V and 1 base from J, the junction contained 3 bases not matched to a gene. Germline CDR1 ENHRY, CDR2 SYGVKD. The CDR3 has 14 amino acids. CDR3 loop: CAISYRGGTDTQYF. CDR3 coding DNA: TGTGCCATCAGTTACAGGGGAGGCACAGATACGCAGTATTTT.

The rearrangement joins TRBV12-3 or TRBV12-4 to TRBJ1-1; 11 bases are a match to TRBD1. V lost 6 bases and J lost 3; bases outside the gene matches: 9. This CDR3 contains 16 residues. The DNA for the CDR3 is TGTGCCAGCAGCCCCAGGACAGGGGGCGGGTACACTGAAGCTTTCTTT. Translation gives CASSPRTGGGYTEAFF.

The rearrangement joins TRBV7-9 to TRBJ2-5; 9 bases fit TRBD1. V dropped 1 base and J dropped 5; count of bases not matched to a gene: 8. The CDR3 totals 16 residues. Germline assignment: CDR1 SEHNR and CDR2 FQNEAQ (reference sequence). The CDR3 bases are TGTGCCAGCAGCTTAGTTGCCGGGACAGGGAGGGAGACCCAGTACTTC. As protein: CASSLVAGTGRETQYF.

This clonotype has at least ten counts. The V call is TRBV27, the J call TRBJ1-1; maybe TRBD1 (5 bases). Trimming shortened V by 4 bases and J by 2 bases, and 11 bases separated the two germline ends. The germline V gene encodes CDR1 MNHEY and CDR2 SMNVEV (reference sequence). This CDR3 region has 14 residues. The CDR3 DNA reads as TGTGCCAGCAGTTCCCCCGGGGCCAACACTGAAGCTTTCTTT. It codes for CASSSPGANTEAFF.

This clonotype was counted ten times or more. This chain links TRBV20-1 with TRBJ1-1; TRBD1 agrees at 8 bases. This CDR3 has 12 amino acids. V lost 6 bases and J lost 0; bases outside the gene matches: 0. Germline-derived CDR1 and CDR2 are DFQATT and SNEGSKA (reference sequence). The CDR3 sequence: CSADRVNTEAFF. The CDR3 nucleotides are TGCAGTGCGGACAGGGTGAACACTGAAGCTTTCTTT.

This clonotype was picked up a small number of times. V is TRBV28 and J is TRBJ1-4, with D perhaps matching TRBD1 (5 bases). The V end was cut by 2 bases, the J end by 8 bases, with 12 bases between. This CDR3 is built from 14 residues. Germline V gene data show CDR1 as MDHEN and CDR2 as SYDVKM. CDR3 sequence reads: CASSLSQGREKLFF. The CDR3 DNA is TGTGCCAGCAGTTTAAGTCAGGGAAGGGAAAAACTGTTTTTT.